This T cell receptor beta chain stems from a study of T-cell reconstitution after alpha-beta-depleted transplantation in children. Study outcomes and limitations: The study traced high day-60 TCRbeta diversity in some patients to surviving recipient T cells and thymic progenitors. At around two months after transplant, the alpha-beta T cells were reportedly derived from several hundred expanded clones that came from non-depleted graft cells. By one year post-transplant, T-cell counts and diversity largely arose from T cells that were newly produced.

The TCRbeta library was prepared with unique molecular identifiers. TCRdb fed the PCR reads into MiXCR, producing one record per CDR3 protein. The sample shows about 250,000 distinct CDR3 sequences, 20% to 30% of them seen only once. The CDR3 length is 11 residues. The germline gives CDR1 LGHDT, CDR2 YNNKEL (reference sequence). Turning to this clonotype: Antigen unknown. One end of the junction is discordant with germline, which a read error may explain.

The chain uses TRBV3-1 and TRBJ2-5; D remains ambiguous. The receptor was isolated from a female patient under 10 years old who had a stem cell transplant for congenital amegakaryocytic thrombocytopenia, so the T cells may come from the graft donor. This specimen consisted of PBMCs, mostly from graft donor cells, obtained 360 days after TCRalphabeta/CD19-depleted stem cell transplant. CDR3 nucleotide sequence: TGTGCCAGCAGCGCTCGAGAGGCCCAGTACTTC. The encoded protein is CASSAREAQYF.